This T cell receptor (beta chain) was sequenced during a study of blood T cell repertoires in COVID-19. Here immunoSEQ multiplex PCR was the method, and the copy in TCRdb shows in-frame clones only, minus some. The table has roughly 90,000 clones, approximately 85% seen once. V gave up 7 bases and J gave up 5 bases, with 17 bases separating them. Germline CDR1 is SGHVS and CDR2 is FNYEAQ. The CDR3 extends over 14 amino acids. Sequenced sample: peripheral blood. The J gene is TRBJ1-1, the V gene TRBV7-6; D is unclear. The sequence was collected from a human donor in a cohort sampled during active COVID-19. CDR3 loop: CASTPRLTGTEAFF. The CDR3 DNA is TGTGCCAGCACCCCGAGACTAACGGGGACTGAAGCTTTCTTT.